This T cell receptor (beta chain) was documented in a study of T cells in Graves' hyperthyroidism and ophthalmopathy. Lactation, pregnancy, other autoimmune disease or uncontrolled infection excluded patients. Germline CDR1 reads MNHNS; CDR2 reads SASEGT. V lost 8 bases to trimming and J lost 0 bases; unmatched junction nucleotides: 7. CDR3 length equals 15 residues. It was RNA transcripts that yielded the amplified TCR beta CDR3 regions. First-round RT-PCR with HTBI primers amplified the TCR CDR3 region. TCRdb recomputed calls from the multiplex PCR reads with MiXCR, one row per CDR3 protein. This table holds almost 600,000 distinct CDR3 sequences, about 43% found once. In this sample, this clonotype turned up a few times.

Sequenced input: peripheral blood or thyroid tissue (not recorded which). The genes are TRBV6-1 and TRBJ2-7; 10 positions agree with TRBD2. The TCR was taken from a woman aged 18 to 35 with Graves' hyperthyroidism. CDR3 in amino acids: CASRSGRVPSYEQYF. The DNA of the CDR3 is TGTGCCAGCCGCAGCGGGAGGGTTCCCTCCTACGAGCAGTACTTC.